Listed below are T cell receptor beta chains from one sample, sequenced in a study of shared clonotypes between healthy human individuals. Method: immunoSEQ multiplex PCR; TCRdb's copy keeps in-frame clones and lacks some. The sample lists fewer than 2.5 million clones; 93% were seen once. The sequencing input was naive CD4+ T cells from PBMCs. Every receptor here comes from a man between 18 and 35 years old in good health. Some clones in this sample may be carry-over from other donors' samples. Each CDR3 is given with its conserved first and last residue. A D gene is named only where the DNA matches it firmly. Clone size, where shown, is once, few, many, or a class for clones that have expanded.

j_call,v_call,clone_size,d_call,cdr3_nt,cdr3_aa
TRBJ2-7,TRBV5-1,-,-,TGCGCCAGCAGCTTCGACGGGGGTGGCTACGAGCAGTACTTC,CASSFDGGGYEQYF
TRBJ1-1,TRBV11-2,-,-,TGTGCCAGCAGCTTAGCGGGCCGGAACACTGAAGCTTTCTTT,CASSLAGRNTEAFF
TRBJ1-1,TRBV27,-,-,TGTGCCAGCAGTTCTTTGGGGGCGGAAACTGAAGCTTTCTTT,CASSSLGAETEAFF
TRBJ1-1,TRBV18,-,TRBD1,TGTGCCAGCTCACCAGCCCAGGGGGCCTCGACTGAAGCTTTCTTT,CASSPAQGASTEAFF
TRBJ2-7,TRBV30,once,TRBD2,TGTGCCTGGAGTATTTCGACTAGCGGGATATACGAGCAGTACTTC,CAWSISTSGIYEQYF
TRBJ2-2,TRBV5-1,-,-,TGCGCCAGCAGCCGACCCATTGCGAACACCGGGGAGCTGTTTTTT,CASSRPIANTGELFF
TRBJ2-3,TRBV4-2,-,-,TGTGCCAGCAGCCAGGCGGGAATCACAGATACGCAGTATTTT,CASSQAGITDTQYF
TRBJ2-1,TRBV6-6,-,-,TGTGCCAGCAGTTCCCCACAGGGAGAGCAGTTCTTC,CASSSPQGEQFF
TRBJ2-1,TRBV14,once,-,TGTGCCAGCAGCCAAGATCGGCGGCCAGGGCTCTACAATGAGCAGTTCTTC,CASSQDRRPGLYNEQFF
TRBJ2-2,TRBV5-4,-,-,TGTGCCAGCAGCTTGGGGGGGTCCTCTAGAACCGGGGAGCTGTTTTTT,CASSLGGSSRTGELFF
TRBJ2-3,TRBV5-1,-,-,TGCGCCAGCACCTTGGGGGCTAGCGAGGACAATACGCAGTATTTT,CASTLGASEDNTQYF
TRBJ2-3,TRBV7-8,-,-,TGTGCCAGCAGCCCAACCGGGGTGGATACGCAGTATTTT,CASSPTGVDTQYF
TRBJ2-2,TRBV18,-,-,TGTGCCAGCTCACCGATTACCTCCCGGGCCGGGGAGCTGTTTTTT,CASSPITSRAGELFF
TRBJ2-7,TRBV2,-,TRBD2,TGTGCCAGCAGAAGGTCCGGGACTAGCGGGGCCACCTACGAGCAGTACTTC,CASRRSGTSGATYEQYF
TRBJ2-5,TRBV29-1,-,TRBD2,TGCAGCGTTGAGGGACTAGCGGGACTTCAAGAGACCCAGTACTTC,CSVEGLAGLQETQYF
TRBJ2-3,TRBV28,-,-,TGTGCCAGCAGTTTTGGGGGAAGCACAGATACGCAGTATTTT,CASSFGGSTDTQYF
TRBJ2-2,TRBV7-6,once,TRBD2,TGTGCCAGCAGTTTCAGCGGGAAGGGCGGGGAGCTGTTTTTT,CASSFSGKGGELFF
TRBJ1-1,TRBV6-1,-,-,TGTGCCAGCAGTGTGGACATGATCACTGAAGCTTTCTTT,CASSVDMITEAFF
TRBJ2-1,TRBV7-2,-,TRBD2,TGTGCCAGCAGCTTAGTCGCTAGCGGGACCTACAATGAGCAGTTCTTC,CASSLVASGTYNEQFF
TRBJ2-7,TRBV11-2,-,TRBD1,TGTGCCAGCAGCTCTCAGACAGGGTCATACGAGCAGTACTTC,CASSSQTGSYEQYF
TRBJ2-5,TRBV7-6,once,-,TGTGCCAGCAGCTTAGGAATACCCCTGGCAGAGACCCAGTACTTC,CASSLGIPLAETQYF
TRBJ1-1,TRBV5-1,-,-,TGCGCCAGCAGCCCCCGGGCCAAAGCCACTGAAGCTTTCTTT,CASSPRAKATEAFF
TRBJ2-7,TRBV7-2,-,-,TGTGCCAGCAGCATATACCCCGGGCAAGCCTACGAGCAGTACTTC,CASSIYPGQAYEQYF
TRBJ2-7,TRBV29-1,once,-,TGCAGCGTTGGAATCGAAATCTACGAGCAGTACTTC,CSVGIEIYEQYF
TRBJ1-4,TRBV18,once,-,TGTGCCAGCTCACCCAACCGGGACCCCGGAGGTGAAAAACTGTTTTTT,CASSPNRDPGGEKLFF
TRBJ2-3,TRBV4-1,-,TRBD2,TGCGCCAGCAGCCGATCGGGACTAGCAACAGATACGCAGTATTTT,CASSRSGLATDTQYF
TRBJ2-1,TRBV5-4,-,-,TGTGCCAGCAGCCGGGACCAGGCCGATGAGCAGTTCTTC,CASSRDQADEQFF
TRBJ2-5,TRBV7-2,-,TRBD2,TGTGCCAGCAGCTTAGCGGGGACTAGCGGACAAGAGACCCAGTACTTC,CASSLAGTSGQETQYF
TRBJ1-2,TRBV11-2,-,TRBD1,TGTGCCAGCAGCCCGATCTCACAGGGGGACTATGGCTACACCTTC,CASSPISQGDYGYTF
TRBJ2-2,TRBV28,few,-,TGTGCCACCGGGGAGCTGTTTTTT,CATGELFF
TRBJ1-1,TRBV2,few,-,TGTGCCAGCACGACAGGCATGAGCACTGAAGCTTTCTTT,CASTTGMSTEAFF
TRBJ2-7,TRBV6-6,-,-,TGTGCCAGCAGGGGGGGCTACTACGAGCAGTACTTC,CASRGGYYEQYF
TRBJ1-1,TRBV18,-,-,TGTGCCAGCTCACCACCCAGACACCTTGAAGCTTTCTTT,CASSPPRHLEAFF
TRBJ1-2,TRBV6-1,-,TRBD1,TGTGCCAGCAGTGAAGTCGACAGGGATGGCTACACCTTC,CASSEVDRDGYTF
TRBJ2-3,TRBV7-9,-,TRBD2,TGTGCCAGCAGCCTGGGACTAGGGGCAGATACGCAGTATTTT,CASSLGLGADTQYF
TRBJ1-5,TRBV20-1,-,-,TGCAGTGCTAGTAGCGAGCAGCTCCAGCATTTT,CSASSEQLQHF
TRBJ1-2,TRBV5-6,-,-,TGTGCCAGCAGCTTGTATGAGGGGACTAACTATGGCTACACCTTC,CASSLYEGTNYGYTF
TRBJ2-1,TRBV4-2,-,TRBD2,TGTGCCAGCACCACCGGGGGGAGCTCCTACAATGAGCAGTTCTTC,CASTTGGSSYNEQFF